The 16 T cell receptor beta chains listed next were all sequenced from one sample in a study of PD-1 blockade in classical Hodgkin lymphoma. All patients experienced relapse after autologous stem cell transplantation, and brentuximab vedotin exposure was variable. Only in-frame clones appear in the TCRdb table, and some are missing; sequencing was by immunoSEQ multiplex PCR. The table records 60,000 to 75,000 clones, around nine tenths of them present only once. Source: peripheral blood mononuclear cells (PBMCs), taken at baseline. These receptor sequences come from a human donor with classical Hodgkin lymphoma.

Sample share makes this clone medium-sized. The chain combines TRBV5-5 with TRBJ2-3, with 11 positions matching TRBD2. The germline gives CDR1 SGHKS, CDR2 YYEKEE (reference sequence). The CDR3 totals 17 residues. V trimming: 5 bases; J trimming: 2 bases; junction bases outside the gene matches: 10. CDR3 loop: CASRSRLAGRYTDTQYF. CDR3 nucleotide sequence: TGTGCCAGCAGGTCCCGACTAGCGGGGCGATACACAGATACGCAGTATTTT.

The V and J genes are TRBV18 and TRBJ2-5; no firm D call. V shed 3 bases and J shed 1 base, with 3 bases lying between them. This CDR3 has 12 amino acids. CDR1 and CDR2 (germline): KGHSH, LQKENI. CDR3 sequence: CASSPPQETQYF. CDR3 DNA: TGTGCCAGCTCACCTCCCCAAGAGACCCAGTACTTC. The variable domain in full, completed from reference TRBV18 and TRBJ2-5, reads NAGVMQNPRHLVRRRGQEARLRCSPMKGHSHVYWYRQLPEEGLKFMVYLQKENIIDESGMPKERFSAEFPKEGPSILRIQQVVRGDSAAYFCASSPPQETQYFGPGTRLLVL.

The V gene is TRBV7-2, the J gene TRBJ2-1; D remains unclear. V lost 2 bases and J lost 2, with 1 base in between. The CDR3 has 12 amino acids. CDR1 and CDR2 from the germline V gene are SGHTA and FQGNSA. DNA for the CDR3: TGTGCCAGCAGCTTAACCTACAATGAGCAGTTCTTC. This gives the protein CASSLTYNEQFF.

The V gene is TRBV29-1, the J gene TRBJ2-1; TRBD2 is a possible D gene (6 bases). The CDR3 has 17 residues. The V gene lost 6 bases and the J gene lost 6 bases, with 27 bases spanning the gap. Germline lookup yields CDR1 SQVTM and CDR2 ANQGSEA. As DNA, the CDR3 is TGCAGCGTGCATGTTGGGGGGACGGGGTCCTTCAGCAATGAGCAGTTCTTC. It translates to CSVHVGGTGSFSNEQFF.

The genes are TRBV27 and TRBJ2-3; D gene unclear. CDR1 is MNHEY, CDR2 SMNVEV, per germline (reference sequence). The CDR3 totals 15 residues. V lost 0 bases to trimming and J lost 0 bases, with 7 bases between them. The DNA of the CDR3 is TGTGCCAGCAGTTTATCGATAGCTAGCACAGATACGCAGTATTTT. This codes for CASSLSIASTDTQYF.

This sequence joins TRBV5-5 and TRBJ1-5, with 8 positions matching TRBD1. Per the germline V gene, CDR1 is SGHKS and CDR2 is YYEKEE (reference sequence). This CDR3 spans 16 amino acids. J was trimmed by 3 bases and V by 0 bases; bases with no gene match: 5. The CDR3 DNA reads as TGTGCCAGCAGCTTGGGACAGGGGTACGACAATCAGCCCCAGCATTTT. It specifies CASSLGQGYDNQPQHF.

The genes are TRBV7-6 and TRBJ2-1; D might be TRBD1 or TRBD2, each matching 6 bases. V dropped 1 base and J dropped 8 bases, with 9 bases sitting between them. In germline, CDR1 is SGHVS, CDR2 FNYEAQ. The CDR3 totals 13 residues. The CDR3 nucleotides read TGTGCCAGCAGCTTAGGGGGGGCGTATGAGCAGTTCTTC. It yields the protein CASSLGGAYEQFF.

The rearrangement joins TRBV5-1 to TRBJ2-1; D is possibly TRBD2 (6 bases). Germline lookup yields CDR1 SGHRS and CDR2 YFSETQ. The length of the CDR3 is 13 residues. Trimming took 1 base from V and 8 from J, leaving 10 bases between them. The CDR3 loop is CASSLTSRYEQFF. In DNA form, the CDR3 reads TGCGCCAGCAGCTTGACTAGCAGGTATGAGCAGTTCTTC.

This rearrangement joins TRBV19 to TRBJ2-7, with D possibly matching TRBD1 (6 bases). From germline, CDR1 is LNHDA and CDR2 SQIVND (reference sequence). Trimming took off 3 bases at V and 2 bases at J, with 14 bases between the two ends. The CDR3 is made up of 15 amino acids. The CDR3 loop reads CASSMGQGRTYEQYF. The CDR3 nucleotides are TGTGCCAGTAGTATGGGGCAGGGGCGAACCTACGAGCAGTACTTC.

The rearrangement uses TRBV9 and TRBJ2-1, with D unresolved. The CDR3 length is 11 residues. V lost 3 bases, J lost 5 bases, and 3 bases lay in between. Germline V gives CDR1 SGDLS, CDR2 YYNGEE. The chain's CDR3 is CASSGNNEQFF. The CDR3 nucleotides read TGTGCCAGCAGCGGAAACAATGAGCAGTTCTTC.

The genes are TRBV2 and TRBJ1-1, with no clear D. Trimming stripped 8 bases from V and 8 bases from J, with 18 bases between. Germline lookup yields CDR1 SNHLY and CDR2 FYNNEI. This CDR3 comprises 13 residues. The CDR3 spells CASAETEAQEAFF. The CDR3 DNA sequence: TGTGCCAGCGCAGAGACTGAGGCCCAGGAAGCTTTCTTT.

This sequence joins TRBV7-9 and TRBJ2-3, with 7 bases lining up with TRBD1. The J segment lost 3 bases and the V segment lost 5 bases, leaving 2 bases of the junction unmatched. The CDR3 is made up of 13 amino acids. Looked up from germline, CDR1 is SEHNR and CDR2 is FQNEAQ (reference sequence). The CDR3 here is CASSPRGTDTQYF. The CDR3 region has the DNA TGTGCCAGCAGCCCCAGGGGGACAGATACGCAGTATTTT.

The DNA of the CDR3 is TGTGCCAGCAGTGAAGTGATCTGGGCAGAGGATGGCTACACCTTC. This codes for CASSEVIWAEDGYTF. V and J are TRBV6-1 and TRBJ1-2; D unresolved. Germline loops: CDR1 MNHNS, CDR2 SASEGT. The V gene lost 1 base and the J gene lost 6 bases, with 15 bases spanning the gap. The CDR3 consists of 15 residues.

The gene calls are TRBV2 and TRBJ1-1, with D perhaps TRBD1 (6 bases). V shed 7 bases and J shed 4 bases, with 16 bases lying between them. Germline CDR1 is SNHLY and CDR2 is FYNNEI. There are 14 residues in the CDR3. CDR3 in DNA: TGTGCCAGCAAGCGAAACAGGGAACTCACTGAAGCTTTCTTT. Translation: CASKRNRELTEAFF.

CDR3 coding DNA: TGTGCCAGCAGTTTAAACTTAAGAGACCAAGAGACCCAGTACTTC. It yields the protein CASSLNLRDQETQYF. The chain carries TRBV27 and TRBJ2-5; no clear D. The CDR3 length is 15 residues. Germline assignment: CDR1 MNHEY and CDR2 SMNVEV (reference sequence). V was trimmed by 2 bases and J by 0 bases, leaving 10 bases between them.

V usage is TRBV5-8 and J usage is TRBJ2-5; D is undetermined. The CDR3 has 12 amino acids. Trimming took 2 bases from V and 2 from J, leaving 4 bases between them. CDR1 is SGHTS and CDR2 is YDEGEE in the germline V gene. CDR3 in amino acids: CASSLEQETQYF. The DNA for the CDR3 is TGTGCCAGCAGCTTAGAACAAGAGACCCAGTACTTC.